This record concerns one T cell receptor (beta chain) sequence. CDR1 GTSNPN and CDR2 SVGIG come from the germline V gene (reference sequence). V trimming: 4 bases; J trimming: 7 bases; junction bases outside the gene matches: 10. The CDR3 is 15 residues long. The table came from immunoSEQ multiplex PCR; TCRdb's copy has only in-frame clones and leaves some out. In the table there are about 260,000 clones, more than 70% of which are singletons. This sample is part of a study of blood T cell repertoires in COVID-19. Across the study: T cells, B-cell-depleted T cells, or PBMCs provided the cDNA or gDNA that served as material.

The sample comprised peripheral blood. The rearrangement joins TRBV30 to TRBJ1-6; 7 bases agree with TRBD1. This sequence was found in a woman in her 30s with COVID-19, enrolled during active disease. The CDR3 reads CAWNNRGQGNSPLHF. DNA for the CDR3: TGTGCCTGGAATAACAGGGGTCAGGGAAATTCACCCCTCCACTTT.